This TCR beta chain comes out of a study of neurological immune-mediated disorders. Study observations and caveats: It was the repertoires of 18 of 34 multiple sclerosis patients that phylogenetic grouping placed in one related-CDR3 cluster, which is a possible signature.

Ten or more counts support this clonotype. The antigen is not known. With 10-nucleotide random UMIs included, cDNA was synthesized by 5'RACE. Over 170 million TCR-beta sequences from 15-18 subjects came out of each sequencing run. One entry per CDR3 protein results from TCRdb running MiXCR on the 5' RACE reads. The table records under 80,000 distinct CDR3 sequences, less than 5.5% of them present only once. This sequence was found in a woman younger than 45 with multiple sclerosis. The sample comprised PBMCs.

The CDR3 DNA reads as TGCACCGGATCGGCAATCGATTATGGCTACACCTTC. This codes for CTGSAIDYGYTF. The chain uses TRBV29-1 and TRBJ1-2, with unresolved D. The CDR3 runs 12 residues. Germline V CDR1 and CDR2: SQVTM, ANQGSEA.